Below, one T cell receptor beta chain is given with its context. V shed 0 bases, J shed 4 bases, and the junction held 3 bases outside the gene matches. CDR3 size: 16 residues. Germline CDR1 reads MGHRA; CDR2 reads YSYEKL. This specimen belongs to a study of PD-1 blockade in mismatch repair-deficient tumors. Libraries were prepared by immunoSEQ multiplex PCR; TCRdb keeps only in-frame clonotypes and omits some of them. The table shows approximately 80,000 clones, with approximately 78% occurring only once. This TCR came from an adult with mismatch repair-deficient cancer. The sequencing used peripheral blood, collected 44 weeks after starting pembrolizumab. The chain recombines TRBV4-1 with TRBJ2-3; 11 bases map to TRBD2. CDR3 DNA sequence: TGCGCCAGCAGCCAAGAGACTAGCGGGACCCCAGATACGCAGTATTTT. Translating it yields CASSQETSGTPDTQYF.